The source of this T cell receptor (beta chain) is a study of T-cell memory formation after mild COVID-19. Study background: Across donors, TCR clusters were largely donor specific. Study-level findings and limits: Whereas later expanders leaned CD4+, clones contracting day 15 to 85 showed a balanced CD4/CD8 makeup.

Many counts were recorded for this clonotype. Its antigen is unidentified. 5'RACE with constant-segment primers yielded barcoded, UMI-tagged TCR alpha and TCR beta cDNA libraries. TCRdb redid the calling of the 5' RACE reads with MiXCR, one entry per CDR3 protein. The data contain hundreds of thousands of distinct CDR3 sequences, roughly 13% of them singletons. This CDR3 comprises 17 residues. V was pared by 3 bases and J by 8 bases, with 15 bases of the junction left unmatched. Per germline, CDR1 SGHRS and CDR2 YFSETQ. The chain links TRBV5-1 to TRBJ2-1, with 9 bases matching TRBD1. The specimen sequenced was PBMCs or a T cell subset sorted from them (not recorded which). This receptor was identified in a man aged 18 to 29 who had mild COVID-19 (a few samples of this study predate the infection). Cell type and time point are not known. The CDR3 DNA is TGCGCCAGCAGCTCGGGACAGGGTCGGCGGGGGTTGTATGAGCAGTTCTTC. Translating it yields CASSSGQGRRGLYEQFF.